This is a list of T cell receptor beta chains from one sample in a study of CD8+ T cells in alopecia areata. Measured with immunoSEQ multiplex PCR; TCRdb has only the in-frame clones, and not every one. Of 150,000 to 200,000 clones detected, roughly three fifths appear once; the ten largest clones hold 1.3%. The sequences come from CD4+ T cells sorted from blood, collected between weeks 47 and 50, from a patient treated with tofacitinib. The origin of the receptors is a human donor with alopecia areata. Each CDR3 is given with its conserved first and last residue. The order of the fields is CDR3 length, V gene, CDR3 protein.

12	TRBV25-1	CASSGQGRGYTF
14	TRBV7-9	CASSLAGSEYGYTF
14	TRBV6-5	CASRAHSNTGELFF
15	TRBV7-2	CASSLVFHSTDTQYF
19	TRBV4-3	CASSQGESTGSLAKNIQYF
13	TRBV29-1	CSVSGQGSGELFF
14	TRBV30	CAWNPDRLYNEQFF
14	TRBV7-2	CASSLGGFQETQYF
15	TRBV10-3	CAISGGDRVDNEQFF
15	TRBV15	CATSRSQLRTDTQYF
14	TRBV29-1	CSVAEGGVNQPQHF
15	TRBV30	CAWRAPGTGASPLHF
13	TRBV29-1	CSVEDPGQGPYTF
14	TRBV5-1	CASSLWTGNYEQYF
14	TRBV7-2	CASSSGTGHEKLFF
16	TRBV25-1	CASKTGRPIGNQPQHF
14	TRBV30	CAWRIQGGISPLHF
15	TRBV30	CAWARQASGANVLTF
11	TRBV29-1	CRGRNGNEQFF